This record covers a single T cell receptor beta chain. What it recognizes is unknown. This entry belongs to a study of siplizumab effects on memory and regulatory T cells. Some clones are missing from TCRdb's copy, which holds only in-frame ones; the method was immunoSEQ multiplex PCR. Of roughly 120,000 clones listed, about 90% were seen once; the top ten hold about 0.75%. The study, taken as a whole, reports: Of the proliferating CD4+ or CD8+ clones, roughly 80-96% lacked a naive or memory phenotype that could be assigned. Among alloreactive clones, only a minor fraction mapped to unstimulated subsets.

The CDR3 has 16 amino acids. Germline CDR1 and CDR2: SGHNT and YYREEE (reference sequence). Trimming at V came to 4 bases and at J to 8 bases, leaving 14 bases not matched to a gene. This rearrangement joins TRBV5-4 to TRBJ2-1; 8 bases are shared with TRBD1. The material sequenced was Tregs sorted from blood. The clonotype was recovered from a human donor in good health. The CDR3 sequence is CASSDNYRGWKYEQFF. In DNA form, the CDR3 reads TGTGCCAGCAGCGATAATTACAGGGGGTGGAAATATGAGCAGTTCTTC.